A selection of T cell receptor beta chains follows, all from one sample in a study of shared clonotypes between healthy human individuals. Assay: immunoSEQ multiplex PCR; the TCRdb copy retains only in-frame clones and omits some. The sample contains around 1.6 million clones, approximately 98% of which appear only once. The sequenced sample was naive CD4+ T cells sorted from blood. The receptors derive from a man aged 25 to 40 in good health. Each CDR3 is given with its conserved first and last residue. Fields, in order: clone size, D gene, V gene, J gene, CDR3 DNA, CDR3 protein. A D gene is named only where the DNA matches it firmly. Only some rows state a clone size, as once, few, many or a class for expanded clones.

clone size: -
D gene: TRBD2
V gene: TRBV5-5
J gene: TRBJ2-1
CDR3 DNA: TGTGCCAGCACCATGAGGCTAGCGGGAAATTACAATGAGCAGTTCTTC
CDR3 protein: CASTMRLAGNYNEQFF

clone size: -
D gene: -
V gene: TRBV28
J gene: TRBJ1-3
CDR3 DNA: TGTGCCAGCAGTGACCCTTTTTCTGGAAACACCATATATTTT
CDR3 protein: CASSDPFSGNTIYF

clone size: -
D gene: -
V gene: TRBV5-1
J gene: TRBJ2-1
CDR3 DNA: TGCGCCAGCAGCTTGGACTACCGGAATGAGCAGTTCTTC
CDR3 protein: CASSLDYRNEQFF

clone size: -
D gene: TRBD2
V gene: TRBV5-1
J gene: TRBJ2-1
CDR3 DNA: TGCGCCAGCACCACCCTCGGGCAGGGACTAGGCAATGAGCAGTTCTTC
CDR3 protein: CASTTLGQGLGNEQFF

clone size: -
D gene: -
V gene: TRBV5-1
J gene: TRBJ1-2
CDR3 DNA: TGCGCCAGCAGCCCAGGGCCCGCCACCTATGGCTACACCTTC
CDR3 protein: CASSPGPATYGYTF

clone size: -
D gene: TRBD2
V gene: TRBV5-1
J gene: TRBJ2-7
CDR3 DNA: TGCGCCAGCAGCTCCCTCAGCGGGATGGACTACGAGCAGTACTTC
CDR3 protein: CASSSLSGMDYEQYF

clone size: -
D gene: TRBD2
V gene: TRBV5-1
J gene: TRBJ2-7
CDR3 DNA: TGCGCCAGCGCCGGGACTAGCACGGGTGAGCAGTACTTC
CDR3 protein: CASAGTSTGEQYF

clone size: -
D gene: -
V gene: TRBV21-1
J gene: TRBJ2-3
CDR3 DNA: TGTGCCAGCAGCAAAGGAGGGACCCCAGATACGCAGTATTTT
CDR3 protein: CASSKGGTPDTQYF

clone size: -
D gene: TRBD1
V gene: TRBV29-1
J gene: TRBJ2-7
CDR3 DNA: TGCAGCGTGGGAGGACAGGGCTACGAGCAGTACTTC
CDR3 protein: CSVGGQGYEQYF

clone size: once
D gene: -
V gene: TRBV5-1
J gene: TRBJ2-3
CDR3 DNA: TGCGCCAGCAGCTTGGGGTGGGGCACAGATACGCAGTATTTT
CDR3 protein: CASSLGWGTDTQYF

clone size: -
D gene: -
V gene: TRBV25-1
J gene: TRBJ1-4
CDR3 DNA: TGTGCCAGCAGTGAGTACAGGCCAACTAATGAAAAACTGTTTTTT
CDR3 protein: CASSEYRPTNEKLFF

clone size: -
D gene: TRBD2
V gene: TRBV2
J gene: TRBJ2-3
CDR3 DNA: TGTGCCAGCAAGTTGGGACTAGAAGTGGAGACGCAGTATTTT
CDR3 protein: CASKLGLEVETQYF

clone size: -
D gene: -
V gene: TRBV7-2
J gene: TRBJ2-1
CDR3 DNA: TGTGCCAGCAGCCATTCCCCCGGATTCAGCTCCTACAATGAGCAGTTCTTC
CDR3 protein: CASSHSPGFSSYNEQFF

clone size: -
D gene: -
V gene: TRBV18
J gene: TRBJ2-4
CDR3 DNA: TGTGCCAGCTCACGAGCAGAAAACATTCAGTACTTC
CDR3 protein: CASSRAENIQYF

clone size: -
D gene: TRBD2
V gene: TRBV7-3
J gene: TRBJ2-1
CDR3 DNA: TGTGCCAGCAGCCCAGGGACTAGCGGCTACAATGAGCAGTTCTTC
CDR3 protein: CASSPGTSGYNEQFF

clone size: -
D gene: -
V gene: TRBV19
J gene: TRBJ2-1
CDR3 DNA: TGTGCCAGTCAGGGTCCCATTGGGAACAATGAGCAGTTCTTC
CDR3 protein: CASQGPIGNNEQFF

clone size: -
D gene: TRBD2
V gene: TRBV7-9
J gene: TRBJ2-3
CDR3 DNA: TGTGCCAGCAGCTCGGGACTATTAGATACGCAGTATTTT
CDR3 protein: CASSSGLLDTQYF

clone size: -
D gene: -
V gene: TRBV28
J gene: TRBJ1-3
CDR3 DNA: TGTGCCAGCAGAACCGGAGGGTCTGGAAACACCATATATTTT
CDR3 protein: CASRTGGSGNTIYF

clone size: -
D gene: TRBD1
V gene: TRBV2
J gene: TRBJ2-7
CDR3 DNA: TGTGCCAGCAGTGACCCCCCGACAGGGACCTACGAGCAGTACTTC
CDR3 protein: CASSDPPTGTYEQYF

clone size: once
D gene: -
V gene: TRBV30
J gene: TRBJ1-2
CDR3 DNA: TGTGCACTAATGCAGGGGTTGCTCCGCTCTGGCTACACCTTC
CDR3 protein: CALMQGLLRSGYTF

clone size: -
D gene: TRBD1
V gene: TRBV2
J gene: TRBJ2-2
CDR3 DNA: TGTGCCAGCAGTGACGTTGGACAGGGTAGCACCGGGGAGCTGTTTTTT
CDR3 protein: CASSDVGQGSTGELFF

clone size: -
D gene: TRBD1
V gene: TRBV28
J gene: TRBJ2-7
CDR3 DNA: TGTGCCAGCAGCGCCATTGGCAGGGGGCATGGTGAGCAGTACTTC
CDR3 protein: CASSAIGRGHGEQYF

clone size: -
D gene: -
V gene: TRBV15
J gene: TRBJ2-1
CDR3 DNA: TGTGCCACCTCAATGGGGACCTACAATGAGCAGTTCTTC
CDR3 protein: CATSMGTYNEQFF

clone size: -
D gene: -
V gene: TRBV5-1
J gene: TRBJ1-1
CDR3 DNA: TGCGCCAGCAGCTTCCTGGACAGGAACACTGAAGCTTTCTTT
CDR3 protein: CASSFLDRNTEAFF

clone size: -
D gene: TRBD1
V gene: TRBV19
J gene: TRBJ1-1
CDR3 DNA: TGTGCCAGTAGTCGACAGGGGGCTAACACTGAAGCTTTCTTT
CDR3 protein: CASSRQGANTEAFF

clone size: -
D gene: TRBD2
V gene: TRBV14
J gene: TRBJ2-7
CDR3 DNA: TGTGCCAGCAGCCTTGGACTAGCGGGAGTTTACGAGCAGTACTTC
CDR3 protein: CASSLGLAGVYEQYF

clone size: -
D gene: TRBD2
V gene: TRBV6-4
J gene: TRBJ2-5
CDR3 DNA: TGTGCCAGCATGGGACTAGCATTCGAGACCCAGTACTTC
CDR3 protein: CASMGLAFETQYF

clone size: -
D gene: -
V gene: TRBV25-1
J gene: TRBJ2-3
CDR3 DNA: TGTGCCAGCAGTCTGACAGGACATTGGGGCACAGATACGCAGTATTTT
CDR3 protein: CASSLTGHWGTDTQYF

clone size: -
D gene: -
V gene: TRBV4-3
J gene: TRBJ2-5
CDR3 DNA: TGCGCCAGCAGCCGACGCCGGGGGATCCAAGAGACCCAGTACTTC
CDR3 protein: CASSRRRGIQETQYF

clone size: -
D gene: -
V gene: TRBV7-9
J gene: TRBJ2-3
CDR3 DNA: TGTGCCAGCAGCTCTCGGGGCCGGGATACGCAGTATTTT
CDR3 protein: CASSSRGRDTQYF

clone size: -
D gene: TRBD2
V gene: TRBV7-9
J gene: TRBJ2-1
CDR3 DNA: TGTGCCAGCAGCTTAGAATTAGCGGGTGAGCAGTTCTTC
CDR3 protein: CASSLELAGEQFF

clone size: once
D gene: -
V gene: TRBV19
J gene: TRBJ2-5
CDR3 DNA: TGTGCCAGTAGAGGACAGTACCAAGAGACCCAGTACTTC
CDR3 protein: CASRGQYQETQYF

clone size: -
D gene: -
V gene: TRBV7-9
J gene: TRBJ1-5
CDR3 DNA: TGTGCCAGCAGCTTAGAGGGGTTGACTCAGCCCCAGCATTTT
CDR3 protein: CASSLEGLTQPQHF

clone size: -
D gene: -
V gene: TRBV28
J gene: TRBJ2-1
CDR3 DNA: TGTGCCAGCAGTTTTTACCGTTTGAGGAATGAGCAGTTCTTC
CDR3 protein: CASSFYRLRNEQFF

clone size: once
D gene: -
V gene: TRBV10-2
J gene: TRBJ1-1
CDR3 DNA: TGCGCCAGCAGGGTTACAGGGACGGCTGAAGCTTTCTTT
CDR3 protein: CASRVTGTAEAFF

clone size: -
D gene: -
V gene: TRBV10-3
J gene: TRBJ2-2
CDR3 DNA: TGTGCCACACGTTTGGGCCGGGACACCGGGGAGCTGTTTTTT
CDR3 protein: CATRLGRDTGELFF

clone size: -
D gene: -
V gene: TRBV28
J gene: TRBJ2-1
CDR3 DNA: TGTGCCAGCAGTCCCACTTATGTGAGCTCCTACAATGAGCAGTTCTTC
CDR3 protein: CASSPTYVSSYNEQFF

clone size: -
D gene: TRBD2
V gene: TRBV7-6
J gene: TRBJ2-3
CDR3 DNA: TGTGCCAGCAGCTTGGGCGCGGGAGTTGGGACAGATACGCAGTATTTT
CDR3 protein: CASSLGAGVGTDTQYF

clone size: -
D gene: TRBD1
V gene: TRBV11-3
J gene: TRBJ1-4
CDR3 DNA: TGTGCCAGCAGCTTATCCGGGACAGTTAATGAAAAACTGTTTTTT
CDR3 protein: CASSLSGTVNEKLFF

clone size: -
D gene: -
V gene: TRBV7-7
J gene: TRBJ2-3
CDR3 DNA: TGTGCCAGCAGCTTAGGGCAGGGAACAGATACGCAGTATTTT
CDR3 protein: CASSLGQGTDTQYF

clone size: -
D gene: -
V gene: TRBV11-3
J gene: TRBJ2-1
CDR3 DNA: TGTGCCAGCAGCCCCAAAGGTAGTGTAAATGAGCAGTTCTTC
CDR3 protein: CASSPKGSVNEQFF

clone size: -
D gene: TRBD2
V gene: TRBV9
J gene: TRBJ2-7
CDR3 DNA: TGTGCCAGCAGCCCCCGGGGGGGTCAGTGGGGGGAGCAGTACTTC
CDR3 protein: CASSPRGGQWGEQYF

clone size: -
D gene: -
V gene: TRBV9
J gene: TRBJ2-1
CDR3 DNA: TGTGCCAGCAGCGTTTCAGCGAGAATATACAATGAGCAGTTCTTC
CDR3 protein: CASSVSARIYNEQFF

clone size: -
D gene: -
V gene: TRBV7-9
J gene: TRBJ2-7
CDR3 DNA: TGTGCCAGCAGCTCGAGCGGCTCCTACGAGCAGTACTTC
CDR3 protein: CASSSSGSYEQYF

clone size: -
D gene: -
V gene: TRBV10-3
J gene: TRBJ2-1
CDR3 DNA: TGTGCCTTCTTGGACAAGAACAATGAGCAGTTCTTC
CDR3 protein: CAFLDKNNEQFF

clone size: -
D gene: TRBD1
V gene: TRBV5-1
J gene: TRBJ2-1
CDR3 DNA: TGCGCCAGCAGCTTACAGGGGACCTACAATGAGCAGTTCTTC
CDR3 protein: CASSLQGTYNEQFF

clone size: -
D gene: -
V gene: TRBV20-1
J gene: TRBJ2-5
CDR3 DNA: TGCAGTGCTAGTTCGCCGAGCTCCCAGTACTTC
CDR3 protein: CSASSPSSQYF

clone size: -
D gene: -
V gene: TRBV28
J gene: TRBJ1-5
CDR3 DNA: TGTGCCAGCAGTGGTGGGCATCAGCCCCAGCATTTT
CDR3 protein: CASSGGHQPQHF

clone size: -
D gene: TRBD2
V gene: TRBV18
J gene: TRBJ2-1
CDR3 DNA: TGTGCCAGCTCACCAGGGGCGGGAGGGCCTTACAATGAGCAGTTCTTC
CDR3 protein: CASSPGAGGPYNEQFF

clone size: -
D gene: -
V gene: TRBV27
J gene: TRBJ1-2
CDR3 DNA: TGTGCCAGCAGTTATATAAGCACAGGGCTCCCTACTGGCTACACCTTC
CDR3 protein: CASSYISTGLPTGYTF

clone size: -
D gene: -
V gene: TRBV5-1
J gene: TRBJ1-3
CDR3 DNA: TGCGCCAGCAGTTCAACGGGGGGATCCGGAAACACCATATATTTT
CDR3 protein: CASSSTGGSGNTIYF